The clone carrying this T cell receptor beta chain was seen ten or more times. The CDR3 is 13 amino acids. The data belong to a study of T-cell reconstitution after alpha-beta-depleted transplantation in children. Preparation of the TCRbeta library involved a method that used unique molecular identifiers. MiXCR, applied by TCRdb to the PCR reads, yields one record per CDR3 protein. The repertoire holds more than 200,000 distinct CDR3 sequences, roughly a tenth seen once, with over 4.5% in the top ten. The genes are TRBV21-1 and TRBJ2-5; the listed D gene, TRBD1, was not tested against the DNA. TRBV21-1 is listed as a pseudogene. The sequencing here drew on PBMCs from the stem cell graft donor, taken from the stem cell graft. This TCR derives from a human donor who donated a stem cell graft to a child with SCID. The CDR3 reads CATAQDVQETQYF. The DNA for the CDR3 is TGTGCCACCGCCCAGGACGTCCAAGAGACCCAGTACTTC.